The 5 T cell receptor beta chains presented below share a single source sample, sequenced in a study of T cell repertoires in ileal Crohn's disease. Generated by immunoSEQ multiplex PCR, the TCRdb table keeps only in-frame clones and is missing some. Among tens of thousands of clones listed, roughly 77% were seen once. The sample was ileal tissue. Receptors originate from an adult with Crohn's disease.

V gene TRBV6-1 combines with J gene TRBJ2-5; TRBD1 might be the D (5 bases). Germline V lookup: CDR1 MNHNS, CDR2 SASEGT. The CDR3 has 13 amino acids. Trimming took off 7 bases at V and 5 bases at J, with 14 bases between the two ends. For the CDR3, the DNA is TGTGCCAGCAAGGTCCAGGGCTGGGAGACCCAGTACTTC. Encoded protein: CASKVQGWETQYF.

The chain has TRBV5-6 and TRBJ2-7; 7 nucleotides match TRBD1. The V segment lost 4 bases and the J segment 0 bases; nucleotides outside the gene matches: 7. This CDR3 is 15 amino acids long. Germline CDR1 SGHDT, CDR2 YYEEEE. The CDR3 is CASSPSQGSSYEQYF. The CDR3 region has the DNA TGTGCCAGCAGCCCGTCACAGGGGAGCTCCTACGAGCAGTACTTC.

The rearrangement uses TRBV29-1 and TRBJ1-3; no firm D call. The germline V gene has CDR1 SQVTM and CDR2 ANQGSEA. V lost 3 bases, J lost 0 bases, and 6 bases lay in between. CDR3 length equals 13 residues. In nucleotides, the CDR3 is TGCAGCGTTGAGGTCAGCTCTGGAAACACCATATATTTT. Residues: CSVEVSSGNTIYF. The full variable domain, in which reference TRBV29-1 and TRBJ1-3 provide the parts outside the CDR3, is SAVISQKPSRDICQRGTSLTIQCQVDSQVTMMFWYRQQPGQSLTLIATANQGSEATYESGFVIDKFPISRPNLTFSTLTVSNMSPEDSSIYLCSVEVSSGNTIYFGEGSWLTVV.

The CDR3 sequence is CASSLDGGRTSNYGYTF. The CDR3 bases are TGTGCCAGCAGCTTAGATGGGGGCCGAACTTCTAACTATGGCTACACCTTC. The chain uses TRBV7-2 and TRBJ1-2; D perhaps matches TRBD1 (6 bases). This CDR3 is built from 17 residues. Trimming stripped 1 base from V and 0 bases from J, with 15 bases between. The V gene's germline CDR1 is SGHTA and CDR2 FQGNSA. Based on the CDR3 plus reference TRBV7-2 and TRBJ1-2, the full variable domain is GAGVSQSPSNKVTEKGKDVELRCDPISGHTALYWYRQSLGQGLEFLIYFQGNSAPDKSGLPSDRFSAERTGGSVSTLTIQRTQQEDSAVYLCASSLDGGRTSNYGYTFGSGTRLTVV.

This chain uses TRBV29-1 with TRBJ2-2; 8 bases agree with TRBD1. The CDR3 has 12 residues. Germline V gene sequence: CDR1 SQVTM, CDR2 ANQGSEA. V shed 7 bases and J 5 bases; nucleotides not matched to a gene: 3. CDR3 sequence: CSGNRGTGELFF. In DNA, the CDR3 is TGCAGCGGTAACAGGGGGACCGGGGAGCTGTTTTTT.